The 17 T cell receptor beta chains below all came from one sample that was sequenced in a study of shared clonotypes between healthy human individuals. Assay: immunoSEQ multiplex PCR; the TCRdb copy retains only in-frame clones and omits some. The top ten clones hold roughly 0.13% of a sample with approximately 2.4 million clones, approximately 94% of them seen once. Sequenced sample: naive CD4+ T cells sorted from blood. Sample subset: CD45RA+ positively selected. These receptors were taken from a man between 18 and 29 years old in good health.

This sequence joins TRBV28 and TRBJ1-4; D remains unclear. The CDR3 contains 16 residues. Between the trimmed V and J ends, which lost 0 bases and 0 bases, there was a span of 8 bases. CDR1 is MDHEN, CDR2 SYDVKM, per germline. For the CDR3, the DNA is TGTGCCAGCAGTTTATGGCAGGAGGCAACTAATGAAAAACTGTTTTTT. It codes for CASSLWQEATNEKLFF.

This sequence joins TRBV11-2 and TRBJ1-1, with TRBD1 matching 8 bases. J lost 6 bases, V lost 4 bases, and 7 bases had no gene match. The V gene's germline CDR1 is SGHAT and CDR2 FQNNGV. The CDR3 has 14 amino acids. The CDR3 reads CASSWAGGPAEAFF. CDR3 sequence (DNA): TGTGCCAGCAGCTGGGCAGGGGGCCCGGCTGAAGCTTTCTTT.

The rearrangement joins TRBV7-9 to TRBJ2-7; tentative D call: TRBD2 (5 bases). Deletions cut 4 bases from V and 3 bases from J, with 13 bases between. The CDR3 runs 14 residues. Germline CDR1 and CDR2: SEHNR and FQNEAQ (reference sequence). DNA of the CDR3: TGTGCCAGCAGCTCGGTCCCCGGGGTCTACGAGCAGTACTTC. It specifies CASSSVPGVYEQYF.

Only a few counts were recorded for this clone. This chain uses TRBV10-3 with TRBJ1-1, with D uncertain. The V gene lost 5 bases and the J gene lost 0 bases, with 7 bases spanning the gap. The CDR3 is 13 residues long. Germline lookup yields CDR1 ENHRY and CDR2 SYGVKD. CDR3 sequence (DNA): TGTGCCATCAGTCCAATCCTGAACACTGAAGCTTTCTTT. This translates into CAISPILNTEAFF.

The chain uses TRBV7-2 and TRBJ2-3; TRBD2 aligns across 9 bases. The V and J ends lost 5 bases and 4 bases, in that order; junction bases with no gene match: 7. Germline CDR1 reads SGHTA; CDR2 reads FQGNSA. This CDR3 is built from 15 residues. The CDR3 bases are TGTGCCAGCAGCCCTCGAGCGGGGGGCGCAGATACGCAGTATTTT. It is translated as CASSPRAGGADTQYF.

As to this clone: The germline gene is not matched at one end of the junction; a read error may be the cause. V usage is TRBV7-7 and J usage is TRBJ1-5; weak D call: TRBD1 (5 bases). The CDR3 loop spans 19 amino acids. CDR1 is SSHAT and CDR2 is FNYEAQ in the germline V gene (reference sequence). The CDR3 sequence: CASSKGRIHLTHSNQPQHF. CDR3 sequence (DNA): TGTGCTAGCAGCAAGGGACGGATACACCTAACCCATAGCAATCAGCCCCAGCATTTT.

The chain carries TRBV27 and TRBJ2-2, with a possible D match to TRBD1 (5 bases). CDR3 length: 12 residues. V lost 3 bases and J lost 7, with 6 bases in between. CDR1 is MNHEY and CDR2 is SMNVEV in the germline V gene (reference sequence). DNA of the CDR3: TGTGCCAGCAGTTTCCAGGGCGGGGAGCTGTTTTTT. Protein product: CASSFQGGELFF.

The chain employs TRBV5-4 and TRBJ2-5; no firm D call. V lost 4 bases to trimming and J lost 10 bases, with 14 bases between them. The CDR3 consists of 12 residues. The germline V gene encodes CDR1 SGHNT and CDR2 YYREEE (reference sequence). The CDR3 region is CASSGRSDFQYF. CDR3 DNA sequence: TGTGCCAGCAGCGGGCGGTCCGACTTCCAGTACTTC.

J is TRBJ2-3 and V is TRBV29-1, with 8 bases lining up with TRBD2. CDR1 and CDR2 (germline): SQVTM, ANQGSEA. V lost 5 bases and J lost 4; bases outside the gene matches: 2. The CDR3 is 12 amino acids. DNA for the CDR3: TGCAGCGTTAGCGGGGGTTCAGATACGCAGTATTTT. This gives the protein CSVSGGSDTQYF.

V gene TRBV7-2 combines with J gene TRBJ2-5; TRBD2 matches at 11 bases. Germline V gene data show CDR1 as SGHTA and CDR2 as FQGNSA. The CDR3 is made up of 18 amino acids. J lost 5 bases, V lost 2 bases, and 13 bases had no gene match. The CDR3 region has the DNA TGTGCCAGCAGCTTAACTAGCGGGAGTTTGGGGAGCGGGGAGACCCAGTACTTC. This translates into CASSLTSGSLGSGETQYF.

This chain joins TRBV10-2 and TRBJ1-6; D possibly corresponds to TRBD1 (6 bases). Germline V CDR1 and CDR2: WSHSY, SAAADI. The germline V and J ends were trimmed by 3 bases and 3 bases, with 15 bases remaining between them. The CDR3 is made up of 17 amino acids. CDR3 DNA sequence: TGCGCCAGCAGTGATGGGACACAACTTTTCTATAATTCACCCCTCCACTTT. Translation gives CASSDGTQLFYNSPLHF.

This chain connects TRBV18 to TRBJ2-7; D is possibly TRBD1 (6 bases). V lost 0 bases, J lost 6 bases, and 15 bases lay in between. CDR1 KGHSH and CDR2 LQKENI come from the germline V gene. This CDR3 is built from 15 residues. The CDR3 here is CASSPPAGAEGEQYF. The CDR3 region has the DNA TGTGCCAGCTCACCACCGGCAGGGGCTGAAGGCGAGCAGTACTTC.

J is TRBJ1-6 and V is TRBV18, with unresolved D. The CDR3 is made up of 16 amino acids. Trimming shortened V by 4 bases and J by 3 bases, and 13 bases separated the two germline ends. CDR1 and CDR2 (germline): KGHSH, LQKENI. CDR3 residues: CASSLQRTHYNSPLHF. CDR3 sequence (DNA): TGTGCCAGCTCACTCCAGCGGACTCACTATAATTCACCCCTCCACTTT.

This clone appeared a few times. The chain joins TRBV19 to TRBJ1-5; 8 bases align to TRBD1. This CDR3 is 16 amino acids long. The germline CDR1 and CDR2 sequences are LNHDA and SQIVND (reference sequence). Trimming at V came to 4 bases and at J to 3 bases, leaving 8 bases not matched to a gene. As DNA, the CDR3 is TGTGCCAGTAGTAAGGGGACAGGATCATTCAATCAGCCCCAGCATTTT. It yields the protein CASSKGTGSFNQPQHF.

Concerning this clone itself: Additional DNA sequences in this sample encode the identical CDR3. The rearrangement uses TRBV30 and TRBJ1-4; D remains unclear. Looked up from germline, CDR1 is GTSNPN and CDR2 is SVGIG (reference sequence). The CDR3 covers 11 residues. The germline V and J ends were trimmed by 3 bases and 8 bases, with 7 bases remaining between them. In nucleotides, the CDR3 is TGTGCCTGGAGCGGCGGCGAAAAACTGTTTTTT. Translated: CAWSGGEKLFF.

About this clone: Its ends do not fully match the called genes, so a read error is possible. The V gene is TRBV7-9, the J gene TRBJ1-2; D ambiguous. Germline assignment: CDR1 SEHNR and CDR2 FQNEAQ (reference sequence). This CDR3 is 11 amino acids long. Here the CDR3 reads CASSYGGSAAF. The CDR3 bases are TGTGCCAGCAGCTACGGAGGGAGCGCGGCCTTC.

The chain has TRBV18 and TRBJ2-7; D may be TRBD2 (5 bases). Trimming took off 6 bases at V and 2 bases at J, with 14 bases between the two ends. This CDR3 is 14 amino acids long. Germline assignment: CDR1 KGHSH and CDR2 LQKENI. CDR3 sequence reads: CASSVRDLTYEQYF. Here the CDR3 DNA reads TGTGCCAGCTCTGTCCGGGATCTGACCTACGAGCAGTACTTC.